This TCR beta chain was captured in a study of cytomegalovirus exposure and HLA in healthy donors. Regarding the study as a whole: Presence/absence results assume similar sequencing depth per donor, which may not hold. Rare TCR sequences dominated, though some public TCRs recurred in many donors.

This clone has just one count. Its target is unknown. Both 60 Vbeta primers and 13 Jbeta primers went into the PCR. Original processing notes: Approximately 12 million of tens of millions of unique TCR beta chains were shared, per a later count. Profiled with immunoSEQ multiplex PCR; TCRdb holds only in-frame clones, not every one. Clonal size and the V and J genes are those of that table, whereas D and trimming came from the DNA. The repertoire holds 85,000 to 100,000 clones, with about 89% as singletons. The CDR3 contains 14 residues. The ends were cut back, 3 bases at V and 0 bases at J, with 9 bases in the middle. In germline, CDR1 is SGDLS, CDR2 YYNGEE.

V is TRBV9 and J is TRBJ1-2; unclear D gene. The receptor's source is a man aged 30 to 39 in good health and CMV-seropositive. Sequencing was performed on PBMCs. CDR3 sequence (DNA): TGTGCCAGCAGCGAGCCGGGGACTAACTATGGCTACACCTTC. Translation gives CASSEPGTNYGYTF.